This is a list of T cell receptor beta chains from one sample in a study of T cell responses to AZD1222 COVID-19 vaccine. TCRdb keeps only in-frame clones here, not all; method: immunoSEQ multiplex PCR. The data contain approximately 73,000 clones, roughly four fifths of them seen just once; the ten biggest clones take up approximately 2.9%. The sequencing here drew on peripheral blood, taken on day 0 of AZD1222 vaccination. The receptors shown here come from an adult in good health. CDR3s include the opening cysteine and the closing phenylalanine or tryptophan. The order of the fields is CDR3 DNA, CDR3 protein, CDR3 length, D gene, J gene, clone size, V gene. The D gene is left open where the match is weak. Clone size appears in some rows only: once, few, many, or a class for an expanded clone.

TGTGCCAGCAGCGTAGAGGCCCGGTATGGCTACACCTTC CASSVEARYGYTF 13 . TRBJ1-2 . TRBV9
TGCGCCAGCAGCTTGGATCGGGGGCCTTACTATGGCTACACCTTC CASSLDRGPYYGYTF 15 . TRBJ1-2 . TRBV5-1
TGTGCCAGCAGCCCCTGGACTACTAGCACAGATACGCAGTATTTT CASSPWTTSTDTQYF 15 . TRBJ2-3 . TRBV7-8
TGTGCCATCAGCCGACAGGGGGCGGAAACTGAAGCTTTCTTT CAISRQGAETEAFF 14 TRBD1 TRBJ1-1 . TRBV10-3
TGTGCCAGCACCCCTACTGGGGGCGGGGGGGCATACGAGCAGTACTTC CASTPTGGGGAYEQYF 16 TRBD2 TRBJ2-7 . TRBV7-9
TGCGCCAGCAGTGAGTGGAGGGCCCTTAACTATGGCTACACCTTC CASSEWRALNYGYTF 15 . TRBJ1-2 . TRBV10-1
TGTGCCAGTAGGGACCTTCGGGTGCGGACGGCCGGTACGCAGTATTTT CASRDLRVRTAGTQYF 16 . TRBJ2-3 . TRBV19
TGCGCCAGCGCCGAGAACACCGGGGAGCTGTTTTTT CASAENTGELFF 12 . TRBJ2-2 . TRBV10-1
TGTGCCAGCAGCTTATCAGGCAGAGACAATGAGCAGTTCTTC CASSLSGRDNEQFF 14 . TRBJ2-1 . TRBV7-3
TGTGCCAGCAGTGTAGACAGCACCGGGGAGCTGTTTTTT CASSVDSTGELFF 13 . TRBJ2-2 . TRBV2
TGTGCCAGCAGCCAAGTTTCATTGGTTTCCTACGAGCAGTACTTC CASSQVSLVSYEQYF 15 . TRBJ2-7 . TRBV3-1/TRBV3-2
TGTGCCAGCAGTTCCGGAGGGGTCTCCGAGACCTTC CASSSGGVSETF 12 . TRBJ1-2 . TRBV27
TGTGCCTGGAGTGGGGGCCGAACCTCTGGGGCCAACGTCCTGACTTTC CAWSGGRTSGANVLTF 16 . TRBJ2-6 . TRBV30
TGTGCCAGTAGTATAAGTGCTGGGACAACCACCGGGGAGCTGTTTTTT CASSISAGTTTGELFF 16 . TRBJ2-2 . TRBV19
TGTGCCAGCAGCCCACAGCGAATGAACACTGAAGCTTTCTTT CASSPQRMNTEAFF 14 . TRBJ1-1 once TRBV3-1/TRBV3-2
TGCGCCAGCCAAGACAGCCCCGCGAACACCGGGGAGCTGTTTTTT CASQDSPANTGELFF 15 . TRBJ2-2 . TRBV23-1
TGTGCCAGTAGTATAACAAGGAGCACTGAAGCTTTCTTT CASSITRSTEAFF 13 . TRBJ1-1 . TRBV19
TGTGCCACCAGCAGAGGTTTGGCACAGGGTTTATCACCCCTCCACTTT CATSRGLAQGLSPLHF 16 . TRBJ1-6 . TRBV15
TGTGCCAGCGGCCCCGATAGCGGGGGTCCCACAGATACGCAGTATTTT CASGPDSGGPTDTQYF 16 TRBD2 TRBJ2-3 . TRBV28
TGTGCCAGCTCACCTGACATGGATCAGCCCCAGCATTTT CASSPDMDQPQHF 13 . TRBJ1-5 . TRBV18
TGTGCCAGCAGCTTGCCGCCCGGGGAGACCCAGTACTTC CASSLPPGETQYF 13 . TRBJ2-5 . TRBV5-5
TGTGCCAGCAGCTTGGAGGGAAGCAGCAATCAGCCCCAGCATTTT CASSLEGSSNQPQHF 15 . TRBJ1-5 once TRBV5-5
TGTGCCAGCAGTAATTCCAGGGGGGCCTACGAGCAGTACTTC CASSNSRGAYEQYF 14 . TRBJ2-7 . TRBV6-5
TGTGCCACCAGCAGACGGCGGGACAGCGGAAATGAAAAACTGTTTTTT CATSRRRDSGNEKLFF 16 TRBD1 TRBJ1-4 . TRBV15
TGTGCCAGCAGTCCTAGCGGGGGGGCCCCGGCCTACAATGAGCAGTTCTTC CASSPSGGAPAYNEQFF 17 TRBD2 TRBJ2-1 . TRBV7-3
TGTGCCAGCAGCTTATCCAGGGTGGGGCATGGCTACACCTTC CASSLSRVGHGYTF 14 . TRBJ1-2 few TRBV7-8
TGTGCCAGCAGTTATACCGGGACGGTGGGAACAGGGCCCCAGCATTTT CASSYTGTVGTGPQHF 16 . TRBJ1-5 . TRBV5-5
TGCGCCAGCAGCGGGGATCCGAACTATGGCTACACCTTC CASSGDPNYGYTF 13 . TRBJ1-2 . TRBV5-1
TGTGCCAGCAGTTACGGGACTGGGGTCCAAGAGACCCAGTACTTC CASSYGTGVQETQYF 15 . TRBJ2-5 . TRBV6-5
TGTGCCAGCACTCCGCCCGGACGTGGAAACACCATATATTTT CASTPPGRGNTIYF 14 . TRBJ1-3 . TRBV6-5
TGTGCCAGCAGTGGACTAGCGGTTGGGGAGGCCGGGGAGCTGTTTTTT CASSGLAVGEAGELFF 16 TRBD2 TRBJ2-2 few TRBV6-1
TGTGCCAGCAGCTTAGCCCGAGGATCTAATGAAAAACTGTTTTTT CASSLARGSNEKLFF 15 . TRBJ1-4 once TRBV7-2
TGCGCCAGCAGCCAAGTGGCCAGATCAACTGAAGCTTTCTTT CASSQVARSTEAFF 14 . TRBJ1-1 . TRBV4-1
TGTGCCAGCAGCTACAGCGGGCAGGCGGGAGAAAAACTGTTTTTT CASSYSGQAGEKLFF 15 . TRBJ1-4 . TRBV7-9
TGCGCCAGCAGCCAAGATCACAGGGGAGACTATGGCTACACCTTC CASSQDHRGDYGYTF 15 TRBD1 TRBJ1-2 . TRBV4-3
TGTGCCAGCAGTCCGGACCATAATGAGCAGTTCTTC CASSPDHNEQFF 12 . TRBJ2-1 . TRBV12-3/TRBV12-4
TGTGCCAGTAGTATAGGACAGGGCAATCAGCCCCAGCATTTT CASSIGQGNQPQHF 14 . TRBJ1-5 . TRBV19
TGTGCCAGCAGTTTAGAAGGAGGGCGCACCGGGGAGCTGTTTTTT CASSLEGGRTGELFF 15 . TRBJ2-2 . TRBV27
TGCGCCAGCAGCTTGGTCCCTGGGACCTACGAGCAGTACTTC CASSLVPGTYEQYF 14 . TRBJ2-7 . TRBV5-1
TGTGCCAGCAGTGAAGCCAGACAGGGCTATTACGAGCAGTACTTC CASSEARQGYYEQYF 15 TRBD1 TRBJ2-7 . TRBV6-1
TGTGCCAGCAGCGACCGCTCTGGAAACACCATATATTTT CASSDRSGNTIYF 13 . TRBJ1-3 . TRBV6-5
TGTGCCAGCAGCTGGGACGAGACTAGCGGTACTAATAAAGAGACCCAGTACTTC CASSWDETSGTNKETQYF 18 TRBD2 TRBJ2-5 . TRBV7-6
TGTGCCAGCAGAGCAGGGGTGGGCACCGGGGAGCTGTTTTTT CASRAGVGTGELFF 14 . TRBJ2-2 . TRBV7-9
TGTGCCAGCAGCCAGAGGGGACAGGGTGCCACTGAAGCTTTCTTT CASSQRGQGATEAFF 15 TRBD1 TRBJ1-1 . TRBV16